The clone carrying this T cell receptor (beta chain) was observed a handful of times. Antigen specificity is unknown. Germline-derived CDR1 and CDR2 are DFQATT and SNEGSKA (reference sequence). V shed 6 bases and J 7 bases; nucleotides not matched to a gene: 6. The CDR3 extends over 12 amino acids. This entry belongs to a study of T cells after yellow fever vaccination. As TCR cDNA was made by 5'RACE template switching, a universal primer site and UMIs were added. One entry per CDR3 protein results from TCRdb running MiXCR on the 5' RACE reads. The data hold some 350,000 distinct CDR3 sequences, with around 3.9% observed a single time. Study-wide results and limits: The secondary T-cell response peaked on day 5, not day 15, but was weaker. Across the CD4 and CD8 compartments, a small share of clonotypes was present in both.

The starting material was PBMCs, obtained 5 days after the yellow fever booster vaccination. The TCR sequence derives from a man younger than 30 who received the YFV17D yellow fever vaccine. The chain joins TRBV20-1 to TRBJ1-2, with TRBD1 identical over 9 bases. The CDR3 here is CSAGGQGSGYTF. The CDR3 DNA is TGCAGTGCCGGGGGACAGGGCAGTGGCTACACCTTC.